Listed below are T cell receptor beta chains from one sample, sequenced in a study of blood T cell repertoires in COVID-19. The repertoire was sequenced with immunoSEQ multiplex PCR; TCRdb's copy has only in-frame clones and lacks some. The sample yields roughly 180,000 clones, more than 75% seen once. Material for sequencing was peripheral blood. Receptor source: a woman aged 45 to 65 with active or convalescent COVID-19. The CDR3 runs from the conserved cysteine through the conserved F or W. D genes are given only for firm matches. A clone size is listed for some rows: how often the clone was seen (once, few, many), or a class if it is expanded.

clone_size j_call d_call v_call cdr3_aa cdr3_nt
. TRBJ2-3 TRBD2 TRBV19 CASHGGASTDTQYF TGTGCCAGTCACGGGGGGGCTAGCACAGATACGCAGTATTTT
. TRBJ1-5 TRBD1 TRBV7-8 CASSLRGQGSQPQHF TGTGCCAGCAGCTTAAGGGGACAGGGCTCTCAGCCCCAGCATTTT
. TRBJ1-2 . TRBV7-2 CASSSRGGAINYGYTF TGTGCCAGCAGCTCGCGAGGGGGAGCTATTAACTATGGCTACACCTTC
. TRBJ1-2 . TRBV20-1 CSAAGGGYTF TGCAGTGCGGCCGGAGGCGGCTACACCTTC
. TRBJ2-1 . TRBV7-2 CASSLGGDINEQFF TGTGCCAGCAGCTTAGGAGGGGACATCAATGAGCAGTTCTTC
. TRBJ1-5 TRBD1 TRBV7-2 CASSPGQGMSNQPQHF TGTGCCAGCAGCCCCGGACAGGGTATGAGCAATCAGCCCCAGCATTTT
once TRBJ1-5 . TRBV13 CASSVGANQPQHF TGTGCCAGCAGCGTGGGGGCTAATCAGCCCCAGCATTTT
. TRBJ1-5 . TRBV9 CASSVGGGNQPQHF TGTGCCAGCAGCGTGGGGGGGGGTAATCAGCCCCAGCATTTT
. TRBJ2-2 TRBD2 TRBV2 CASTAGESTGELFF TGTGCCAGCACTGCGGGGGAGTCCACCGGGGAGCTGTTTTTT
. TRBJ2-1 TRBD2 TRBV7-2 CASSLDNRETSGSNEQFF TGTGCCAGCAGCTTAGATAATCGGGAGACTAGCGGGAGTAATGAGCAGTTCTTC
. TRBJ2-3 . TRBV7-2 CASSLGSPSTDTQYF TGTGCCAGCAGCTTAGGCAGTCCTAGCACAGATACGCAGTATTTT
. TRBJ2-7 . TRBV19 CASSTRQASLSEQYF TGTGCCAGTAGTACGAGACAGGCCAGTCTGAGCGAGCAGTACTTC
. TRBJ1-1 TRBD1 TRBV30 CAWRTLQGAGTEAFF TGTGCCTGGAGGACACTGCAGGGGGCAGGGACTGAAGCTTTCTTT
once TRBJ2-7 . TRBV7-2 CASSLRSQGYEQYF TGTGCCAGCAGCCTTAGGTCCCAGGGCTACGAGCAGTACTTC
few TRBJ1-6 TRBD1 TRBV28 CASSSPRQGGNSYNSPLHF TGTGCCAGCAGCTCCCCCAGACAGGGAGGAAACTCCTATAATTCACCCCTCCACTTT
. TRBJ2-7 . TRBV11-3 CASSLELGTFRSYEQYF TGTGCCAGCAGCTTAGAATTAGGGACTTTCCGCTCCTACGAGCAGTACTTC
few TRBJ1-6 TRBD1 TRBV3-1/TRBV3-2 CASSQPQGTNSPLHF TGTGCCAGCAGCCAACCACAGGGGACTAATTCACCCCTCCACTTT
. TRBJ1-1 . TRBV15 CATSPQLRAEAFF TGTGCCACCAGCCCCCAGCTCAGGGCTGAAGCTTTCTTT
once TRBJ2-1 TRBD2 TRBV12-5 CASGFGTSSHNEQFF TGTGCTAGTGGTTTCGGGACTAGCTCCCACAATGAGCAGTTCTTC
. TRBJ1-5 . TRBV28 CASSSDSYSNQPQHF TGTGCCAGCAGTTCCGACAGTTATAGCAATCAGCCCCAGCATTTT
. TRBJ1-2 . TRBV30 CAWSVHIYGYTF TGTGCCTGGAGTGTACATATCTATGGCTACACCTTC
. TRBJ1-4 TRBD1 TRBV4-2 CASSPGQGNEKLFF TGTGCCAGCAGCCCCGGACAGGGGAATGAAAAACTGTTTTTT
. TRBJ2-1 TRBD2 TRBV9 CASSALPGTNQNNEQFF TGTGCCAGCAGCGCACTACCCGGGACTAACCAGAACAATGAGCAGTTCTTC
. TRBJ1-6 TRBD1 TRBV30 CAWRTGFPSPLHF TGTGCCTGGCGGACAGGGTTCCCTTCACCCCTCCACTTT
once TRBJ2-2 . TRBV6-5 CASNPGLTTGELFF TGTGCCAGCAACCCGGGGTTGACCACCGGGGAGCTGTTTTTT
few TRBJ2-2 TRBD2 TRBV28 CASDQGGLAGVAGELFF TGTGCCAGCGACCAAGGGGGGCTAGCGGGAGTGGCCGGGGAGCTGTTTTTT
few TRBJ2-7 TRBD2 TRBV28 CASIPSLAGIGSYEQYF TGTGCCAGCATTCCCTCCCTAGCGGGGATCGGCTCCTACGAGCAGTACTTC
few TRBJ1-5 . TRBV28 CASRENRAGQPQHF TGTGCCAGCAGAGAGAACAGGGCAGGACAGCCCCAGCATTTT
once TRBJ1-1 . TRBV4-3 CASSQGTWTEAFF TGCGCCAGCAGCCAAGGGACTTGGACTGAAGCTTTCTTT
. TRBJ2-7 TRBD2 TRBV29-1 CSATSGRSSEQYF TGCAGCGCCACTAGCGGGAGGTCGAGCGAGCAGTACTTC
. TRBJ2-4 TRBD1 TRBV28 CASRPMGQGAGIQYF TGTGCCAGCAGGCCTATGGGACAGGGGGCAGGCATTCAGTACTTC
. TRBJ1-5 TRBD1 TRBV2 CASSAGQSNQPQHF TGTGCCAGCAGTGCGGGACAGAGCAATCAGCCCCAGCATTTT
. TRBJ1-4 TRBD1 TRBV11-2 CASSLVPGGAIKNEKLFF TGTGCCAGCAGCTTAGTTCCAGGGGGAGCGATTAAGAATGAAAAACTGTTTTTT
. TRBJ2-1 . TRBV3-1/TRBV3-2 CASSQDLAGAQFF TGTGCCAGCAGCCAAGATCTCGCGGGGGCCCAGTTCTTC
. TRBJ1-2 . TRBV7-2 CASSVAEGFGYTF TGTGCCAGCAGCGTGGCAGAGGGTTTTGGCTACACCTTC
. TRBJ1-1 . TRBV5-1 CASSLGGGVEAFF TGCGCCAGCAGCTTGGGGGGCGGGGTAGAAGCTTTCTTT
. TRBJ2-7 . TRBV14 CASSQEGGSYEQYF TGTGCCAGCAGCCAAGAAGGAGGCAGCTACGAGCAGTACTTC
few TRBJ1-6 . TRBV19 CASRYSSYNSPLHF TGTGCCAGTCGGTACAGCTCCTATAATTCACCCCTCCACTTT
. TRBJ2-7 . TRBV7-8 CASSSSVEQYF TGTGCCAGCAGCTCCTCGGTGGAGCAGTACTTC